This T cell receptor (beta chain) is drawn from a study of T cells in Graves' hyperthyroidism and ophthalmopathy. RNA transcripts yielded amplified TCR beta CDR3 regions. HTBI primers were the set used in a first-round RT-PCR of the TCR CDR3. Each CDR3 protein gets one entry after TCRdb re-called the multiplex PCR reads with MiXCR. The table shows over 500,000 distinct CDR3 sequences, with roughly 16% occurring only once. This clonotype was detected ten times or more. Germline V gene lookup returns CDR1 SNHLY and CDR2 FYNNEI. The CDR3 runs 15 residues. V lost 5 bases to trimming and J lost 0 bases, with 10 bases between them.

This receptor was taken from a young woman with Graves' ophthalmopathy. V is TRBV2 and J is TRBJ2-2, with D possibly being TRBD2 (6 bases). Sequencing was done on a sample of blood. The CDR3 DNA follows: TGTGCCAGCAGTAGTAGCGGTGCGAACACCGGGGAGCTGTTTTTT. Protein sequence: CASSSSGANTGELFF.